The 24 T cell receptor beta chains below were found in one sample sequenced in a study of immune cell composition in non-small cell lung cancer. This table comes from immunoSEQ multiplex PCR, and its TCRdb copy is limited to in-frame clones, with some not included. The data contain about 2,200 clones, around 88% of them singletons. Material: lung tumor tissue. The receptor set was obtained from a human donor with non-small cell lung cancer.

The V gene is TRBV19, the J gene TRBJ2-3; D gene ambiguous. Germline assignment: CDR1 LNHDA and CDR2 SQIVND (reference sequence). V was shortened by 4 bases and J by 2 bases, with 7 bases between the two germline ends. The CDR3 has 13 amino acids. The CDR3 nucleotides read TGTGCCAGTAGTAGTTTCCACACAGATACGCAGTATTTT. Its translation is CASSSFHTDTQYF.

The chain combines TRBV6-6 with TRBJ2-3; 9 bases map to TRBD2. The CDR3 has 15 amino acids. Per the germline V gene, CDR1 is MNHNY and CDR2 is SVGAGI (reference sequence). V dropped 7 bases and J dropped 4; count of bases not matched to a gene: 9. The CDR3 DNA is TGTGCCAGCACAAATATAGCGGGAGTGGCAGATACGCAGTATTTT. The encoded protein is CASTNIAGVADTQYF.

This chain joins TRBV4-1 and TRBJ2-3, with a tentative D call TRBD2 (7 bases). Germline V gives CDR1 MGHRA, CDR2 YSYEKL. The CDR3 contains 16 residues. The V end was cut by 7 bases, the J end by 6 bases, with 23 bases between. CDR3 loop: CASKMEAGAHLDTQYF. Here the CDR3 DNA reads TGCGCCAGCAAGATGGAGGCGGGGGCCCATCTCGATACGCAGTATTTT.

This chain uses TRBV19 with TRBJ1-1, with D perhaps TRBD1 (5 bases). The CDR3 is made up of 14 amino acids. Germline V gene data show CDR1 as LNHDA and CDR2 as SQIVND (reference sequence). Trimming shortened V by 4 bases and J by 3 bases, and 12 bases separated the two germline ends. CDR3 in amino acids: CASSTPGGYTEAFF. CDR3 coding DNA: TGTGCCAGTAGTACGCCGGGGGGGTACACTGAAGCTTTCTTT.

Only a few counts were recorded for this clone. The V gene is TRBV2, the J gene TRBJ1-2; D uncertain. CDR3 length: 11 residues. Trimming left V 7 bases short and J 8 bases short, with 11 bases between. CDR1 is SNHLY and CDR2 is FYNNEI in the germline V gene. The CDR3: CASTSGIGYTF. For the CDR3, the DNA is TGTGCCAGCACTTCCGGGATCGGCTACACCTTC.

The chain links TRBV11-2 to TRBJ2-3; D not resolved. V was clipped by 8 bases and J by 4 bases, with 16 bases between them. The CDR3 extends over 14 amino acids. Germline V lookup: CDR1 SGHAT, CDR2 FQNNGV. CDR3 in DNA: TGTGCCAGCTCGAGAGGAGTTGCGGCAGATACGCAGTATTTT. Translated, it gives CASSRGVAADTQYF.

The DNA of the CDR3 is TGCGCCAGCAGCTTAACTTCAACCGGGACAGGGGTTTATGGCTACACCTTC. The encoded protein is CASSLTSTGTGVYGYTF. The V and J genes are TRBV5-1 and TRBJ1-2, with TRBD1 matching 10 bases. Germline V gives CDR1 SGHRS, CDR2 YFSETQ. V gave up 2 bases and J gave up 5 bases; unmatched junction bases: 12. The CDR3 length is 17 residues.

This sequence joins TRBV29-1 and TRBJ1-1, with D unresolved. Trimming cost V 2 bases and J 5 bases, with 9 bases left between them. The CDR3 runs to 12 residues. The V gene's germline CDR1 is SQVTM and CDR2 ANQGSEA. The CDR3: CSVERGKTEAFF. The CDR3 nucleotides read TGCAGCGTTGAAAGAGGGAAGACTGAAGCTTTCTTT.

The chain joins TRBV27 to TRBJ1-1, with D perhaps matching TRBD1 (6 bases). The CDR3 extends over 15 amino acids. Trimming removed 4 bases from V and 1 base from J, with 13 bases in between. Germline CDR1 is MNHEY and CDR2 is SMNVEV (reference sequence). The CDR3 DNA follows: TGTGCCAGCAGTTCCTACAGGGTGGAGAACACTGAAGCTTTCTTT. Translated: CASSSYRVENTEAFF.

The chain combines TRBV6-1 with TRBJ2-1, with 11 bases lining up with TRBD2. Germline V lookup: CDR1 MNHNS, CDR2 SASEGT. The CDR3 loop spans 15 amino acids. V lost 5 bases and J lost 7; bases outside the gene matches: 7. The CDR3 region is CASSFSGGAGNEQFF. As DNA, the CDR3 is TGTGCCAGCAGTTTTAGCGGGGGGGCAGGTAATGAGCAGTTCTTC.

The chain uses TRBV6-5 and TRBJ2-1; 9 bases fit TRBD1. Trimming removed 7 bases from V and 5 bases from J; junction bases left unmatched: 9. Germline CDR1 and CDR2: MNHEY and SVGAGI. The CDR3 consists of 15 residues. CDR3 nucleotides: TGTGCCAGCAACTTCTTGGACAGGGGTAACAATGAGCAGTTCTTC. The encoded protein is CASNFLDRGNNEQFF.

The chain combines TRBV19 with TRBJ2-7, with 7 bases lining up with TRBD2. Unmatched junction bases numbered 6, after V lost 1 base and J lost 3 bases. CDR3 size: 15 residues. CDR1 is LNHDA and CDR2 is SQIVND in the germline V gene (reference sequence). Written as DNA, the CDR3 is TGTGCCAGTAGTATAGCCTCGGGGGGAAACTACGAGCAGTACTTC. The encoded protein is CASSIASGGNYEQYF.

The V and J genes are TRBV28 and TRBJ2-7, with 10 bases matching TRBD1. V was clipped by 4 bases and J by 3 bases; unmatched bases: 0. This CDR3 has 13 residues. Germline values: CDR1 MDHEN, CDR2 SYDVKM. The CDR3 nucleotides are TGTGCCAGCAGTTGGACAGGGGGCTACGAGCAGTACTTC. This sequence encodes CASSWTGGYEQYF.

The chain employs TRBV7-3 and TRBJ2-5; no clear D. In germline, CDR1 is SGHTA, CDR2 FQGTGA. Trimming cost V 5 bases and J 5 bases, with 9 bases left between them. This CDR3 comprises 12 residues. CDR3 in amino acids: CASSDTGETQYF. The CDR3 DNA reads as TGTGCCAGCAGCGATACGGGTGAGACCCAGTACTTC. The full variable domain, rest sourced from reference TRBV7-3 and TRBJ2-5, is GAGVSQTPSNKVTEKGKYVELRCDPISGHTALYWYRQSLGQGPEFLIYFQGTGAADDSGLPNDRFFAVRPEGSVSTLKIQRTERGDSAVYLCASSDTGETQYFGPGTRLLVL.

The gene calls are TRBV29-1 and TRBJ2-1; D not resolved. V was pared by 3 bases and J by 9 bases, with 12 bases between. CDR1 and CDR2 (germline): SQVTM, ANQGSEA. This CDR3 region has 12 residues. The CDR3 is CSVESLGSEQFF. CDR3 DNA sequence: TGCAGCGTTGAGTCGCTGGGCAGTGAGCAGTTCTTC.

The chain is built from TRBV6-5 and TRBJ2-7; 8 bases agree with TRBD1. This CDR3 is 15 amino acids long. Germline CDR1 reads MNHEY; CDR2 reads SVGAGI. The J segment lost 2 bases and the V segment lost 0 bases, leaving 3 bases of the junction unmatched. For the CDR3, the DNA is TGTGCCAGCAGTTACTCCGGGACAGGACCCTACGAGCAGTACTTC. It codes for CASSYSGTGPYEQYF.

The chain carries TRBV5-1 and TRBJ2-2, with D possibly matching TRBD1 (6 bases). This CDR3 spans 14 amino acids. The germline V and J ends were trimmed by 4 bases and 7 bases, with 14 bases remaining between them. From germline, CDR1 is SGHRS and CDR2 YFSETQ. DNA for the CDR3: TGCGCCAGCAGCCCCCGGGACACCGGCGGGGAGCTGTTTTTT. As protein: CASSPRDTGGELFF.

The V call is TRBV5-6, the J call TRBJ2-2; tentative D call: TRBD2 (5 bases). The CDR3 is 15 amino acids. With 0 bases removed from V and 1 base from J, the gap between germline ends came to 7 bases. Germline V gene sequence: CDR1 SGHDT, CDR2 YYEEEE. The DNA of the CDR3 is TGTGCCAGCAGCTTGGGCGGAGGGAACACCGGGGAGCTGTTTTTT. Translation gives CASSLGGGNTGELFF. Together with reference TRBV5-6 and TRBJ2-2, the CDR3 gives the full variable domain: DAGVTQSPTHLIKTRGQQVTLRCSPKSGHDTVSWYQQALGQGPQFIFQYYEEEERQRGNFPDRFSGHQFPNYSSELNVNALLLGDSALYLCASSLGGGNTGELFFGEGSRLTVL.

This rearrangement joins TRBV27 to TRBJ2-3; weak D call: TRBD1 (6 bases). Germline V gene sequence: CDR1 MNHEY, CDR2 SMNVEV (reference sequence). CDR3 length: 14 amino acids. The germline V and J ends were trimmed by 5 bases and 4 bases, with 13 bases remaining between them. In DNA, the CDR3 is TGTGCCAGCAGTCGCAGACAGGACCCAGATACGCAGTATTTT. It translates to CASSRRQDPDTQYF.

The chain combines TRBV7-9 with TRBJ1-4, with D possibly being TRBD1 (6 bases). V lost 1 base, J lost 5 bases, and 11 bases lay in between. The V gene's germline CDR1 is SEHNR and CDR2 FQNEAQ (reference sequence). The CDR3 runs to 15 residues. CDR3 bases: TGTGCCAGCAGCTTAGGGGGACAAGAAAATGAAAAACTGTTTTTT. As protein: CASSLGGQENEKLFF.

The chain joins TRBV28 to TRBJ1-2; 9 positions match TRBD1. From germline, CDR1 is MDHEN and CDR2 SYDVKM. There are 15 residues in the CDR3. Unmatched junction bases numbered 11, after V lost 5 bases and J lost 7 bases. The CDR3 region has the DNA TGTGCCAGCAGTACCATGGGACAGGGATTGGGTGGCTACACCTTC. Protein: CASSTMGQGLGGYTF.

V and J are TRBV9 and TRBJ2-5, with D maybe TRBD1 (6 bases). This CDR3 is built from 14 residues. The germline gives CDR1 SGDLS, CDR2 YYNGEE. Trimming removed 0 bases at V and 5 bases at J, with 11 bases between. CDR3 loop: CASSVGQGWETQYF. CDR3 sequence (DNA): TGTGCCAGCAGCGTAGGGCAGGGGTGGGAGACCCAGTACTTC. The whole variable domain, filled in from reference TRBV9 and TRBJ2-5, reads DSGVTQTPKHLITATGQRVTLRCSPRSGDLSVYWYQQSLDQGLQFLIQYYNGEERAKGNILERFSAQQFPDLHSELNLSSLELGDSALYFCASSVGQGWETQYFGPGTRLLVL.

J is TRBJ2-4 and V is TRBV27; a possible D gene is TRBD2 (5 bases). Per germline, CDR1 MNHEY and CDR2 SMNVEV (reference sequence). The V end was cut by 6 bases, the J end by 6 bases, with 21 bases between. This CDR3 contains 16 residues. CDR3 DNA sequence: TGTGCCAGCAGCCAAACCTCCCGGGGTGGTGGAAACATTCAGTACTTC. It yields the protein CASSQTSRGGGNIQYF.

V gene TRBV28 combines with J gene TRBJ2-7; TRBD1 aligns across 8 bases. The CDR3 runs to 17 residues. J was trimmed by 0 bases and V by 4 bases; bases with no gene match: 11. Germline V lookup: CDR1 MDHEN, CDR2 SYDVKM. The CDR3 reads CASSSVRWDRNSYEQYF. CDR3 coding DNA: TGTGCCAGCAGTTCCGTCCGATGGGACAGGAACTCCTACGAGCAGTACTTC.